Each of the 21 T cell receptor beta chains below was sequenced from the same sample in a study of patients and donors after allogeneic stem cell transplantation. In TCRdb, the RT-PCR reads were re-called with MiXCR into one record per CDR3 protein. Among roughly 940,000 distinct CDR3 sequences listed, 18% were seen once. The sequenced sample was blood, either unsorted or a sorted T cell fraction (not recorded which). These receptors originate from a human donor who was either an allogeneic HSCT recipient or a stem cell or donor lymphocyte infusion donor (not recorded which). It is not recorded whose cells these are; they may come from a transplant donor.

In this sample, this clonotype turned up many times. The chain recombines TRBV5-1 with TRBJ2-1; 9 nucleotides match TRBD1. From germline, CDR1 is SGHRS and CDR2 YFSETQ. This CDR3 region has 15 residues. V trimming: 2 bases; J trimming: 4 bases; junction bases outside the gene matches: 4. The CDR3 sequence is CASSFGDRGYNEQFF. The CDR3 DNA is TGCGCCAGCAGCTTTGGAGACAGGGGGTACAATGAGCAGTTCTTC.

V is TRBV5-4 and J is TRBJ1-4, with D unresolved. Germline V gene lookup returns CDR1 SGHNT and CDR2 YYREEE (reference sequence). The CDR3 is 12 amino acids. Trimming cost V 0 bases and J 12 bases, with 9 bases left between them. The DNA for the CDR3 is TGTGCCAGCAGCTTGGGTGGGTCCGAACTGTTTTTT. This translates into CASSLGGSELFF. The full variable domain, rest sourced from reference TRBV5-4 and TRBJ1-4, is ETGVTQSPTHLIKTRGQQVTLRCSSQSGHNTVSWYQQALGQGPQFIFQYYREEENGRGNFPPRFSGLQFPNYSSELNVNALELDDSALYLCASSLGGSELFFGSGTQLSVL.

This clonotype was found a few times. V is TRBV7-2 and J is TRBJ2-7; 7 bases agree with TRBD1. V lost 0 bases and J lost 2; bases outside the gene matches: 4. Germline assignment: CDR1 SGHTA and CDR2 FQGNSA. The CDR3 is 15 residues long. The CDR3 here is CASSLAGTEAYEQYF. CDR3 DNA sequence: TGTGCCAGCAGCTTAGCAGGGACAGAGGCCTACGAGCAGTACTTC.

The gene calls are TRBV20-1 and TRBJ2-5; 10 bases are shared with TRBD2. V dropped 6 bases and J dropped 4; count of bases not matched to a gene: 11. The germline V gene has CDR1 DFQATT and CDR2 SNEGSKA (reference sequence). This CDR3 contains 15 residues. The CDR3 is CSANRLAGVGETQYF. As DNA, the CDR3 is TGCAGTGCCAACCGGCTAGCGGGGGTCGGAGAGACCCAGTACTTC.

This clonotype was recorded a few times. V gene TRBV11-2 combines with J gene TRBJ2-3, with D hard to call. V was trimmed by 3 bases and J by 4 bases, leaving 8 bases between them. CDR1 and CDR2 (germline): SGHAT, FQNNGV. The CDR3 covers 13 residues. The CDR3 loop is CASSFGPPDTQYF. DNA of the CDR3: TGTGCCAGCAGCTTTGGGCCCCCAGATACGCAGTATTTT. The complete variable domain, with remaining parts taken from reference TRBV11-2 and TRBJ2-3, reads EAGVAQSPRYKIIEKRQSVAFWCNPISGHATLYWYQQILGQGPKLLIQFQNNGVVDDSQLPKDRFSAERLKGVDSTLKIQPAKLEDSAVYLCASSFGPPDTQYFGPGTRLTVL.

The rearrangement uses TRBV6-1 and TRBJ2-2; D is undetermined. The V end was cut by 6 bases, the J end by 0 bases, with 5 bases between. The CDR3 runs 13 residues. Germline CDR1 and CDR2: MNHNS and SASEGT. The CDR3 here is CASRPTNTGELFF. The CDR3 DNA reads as TGTGCCAGCAGACCCACGAACACCGGGGAGCTGTTTTTT.

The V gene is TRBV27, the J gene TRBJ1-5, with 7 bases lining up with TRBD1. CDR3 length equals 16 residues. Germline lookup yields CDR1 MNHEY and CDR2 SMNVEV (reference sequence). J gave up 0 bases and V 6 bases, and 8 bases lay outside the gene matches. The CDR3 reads CASSFTGEGSNQPQHF. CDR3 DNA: TGTGCCAGCAGCTTCACAGGGGAGGGTAGCAATCAGCCCCAGCATTTT.

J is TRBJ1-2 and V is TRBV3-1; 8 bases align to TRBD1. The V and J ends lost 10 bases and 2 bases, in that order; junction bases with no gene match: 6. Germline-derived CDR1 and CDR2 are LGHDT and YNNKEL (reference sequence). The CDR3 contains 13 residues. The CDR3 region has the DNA TGTGCCACCGGACAGGGACGAAACTATGGCTACACCTTC. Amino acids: CATGQGRNYGYTF.

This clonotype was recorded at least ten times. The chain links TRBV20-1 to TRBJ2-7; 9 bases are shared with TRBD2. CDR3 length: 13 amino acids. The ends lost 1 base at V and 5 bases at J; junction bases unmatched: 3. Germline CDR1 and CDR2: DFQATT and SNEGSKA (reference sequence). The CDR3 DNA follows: TGCAGTGCTAGAGCTGGGACTAGCAACGAGCAGTACTTC. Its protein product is CSARAGTSNEQYF.

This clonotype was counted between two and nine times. The CDR3 nucleotides are TGTGCCAGCAGCTACGCCGAGGGTGGCTACACCTTC. It translates to CASSYAEGGYTF. V gene TRBV3-1 combines with J gene TRBJ1-2; D unresolved. Germline V gives CDR1 LGHDT, CDR2 YNNKEL (reference sequence). Trimming pared 5 bases from V and 7 bases from J, leaving 11 bases between. There are 12 residues in the CDR3.

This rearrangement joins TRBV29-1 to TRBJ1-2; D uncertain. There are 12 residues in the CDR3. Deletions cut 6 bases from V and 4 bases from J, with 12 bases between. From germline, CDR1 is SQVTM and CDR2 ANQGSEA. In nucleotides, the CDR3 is TGCAGCGTCGGGGAAGCGACCTATGGCTACACCTTC. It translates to CSVGEATYGYTF. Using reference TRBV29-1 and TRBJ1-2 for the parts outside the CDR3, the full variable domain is SAVISQKPSRDICQRGTSLTIQCQVDSQVTMMFWYRQQPGQSLTLIATANQGSEATYESGFVIDKFPISRPNLTFSTLTVSNMSPEDSSIYLCSVGEATYGYTFGSGTRLTVV.

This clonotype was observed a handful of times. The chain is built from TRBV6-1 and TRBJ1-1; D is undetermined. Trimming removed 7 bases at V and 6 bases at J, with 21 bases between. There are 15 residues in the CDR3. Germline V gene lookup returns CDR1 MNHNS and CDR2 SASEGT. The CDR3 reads CASILRGIGVSEAFF. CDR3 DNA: TGTGCCAGCATCCTACGAGGGATTGGAGTCTCTGAAGCTTTCTTT.

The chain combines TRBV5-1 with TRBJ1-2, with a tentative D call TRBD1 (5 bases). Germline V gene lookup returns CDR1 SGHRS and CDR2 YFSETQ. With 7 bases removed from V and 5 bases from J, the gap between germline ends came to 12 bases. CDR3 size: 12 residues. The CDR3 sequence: CASRTEGYGYTF. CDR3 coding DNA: TGCGCCAGCCGGACTGAGGGGTATGGCTACACCTTC.

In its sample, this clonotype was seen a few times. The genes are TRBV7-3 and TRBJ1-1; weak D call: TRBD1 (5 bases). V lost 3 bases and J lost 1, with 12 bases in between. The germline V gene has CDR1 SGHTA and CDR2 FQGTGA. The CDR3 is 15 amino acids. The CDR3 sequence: CASSFGGTQNTEAFF. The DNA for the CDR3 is TGTGCCAGCAGCTTTGGGGGGACTCAGAACACTGAAGCTTTCTTT.

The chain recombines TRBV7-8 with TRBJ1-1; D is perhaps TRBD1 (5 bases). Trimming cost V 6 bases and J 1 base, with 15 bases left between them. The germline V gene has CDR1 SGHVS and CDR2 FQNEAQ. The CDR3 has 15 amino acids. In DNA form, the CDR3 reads TGTGCCAGCAGGGAGGTCACAGGAAAGAACACTGAAGCTTTCTTT. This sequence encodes CASREVTGKNTEAFF.

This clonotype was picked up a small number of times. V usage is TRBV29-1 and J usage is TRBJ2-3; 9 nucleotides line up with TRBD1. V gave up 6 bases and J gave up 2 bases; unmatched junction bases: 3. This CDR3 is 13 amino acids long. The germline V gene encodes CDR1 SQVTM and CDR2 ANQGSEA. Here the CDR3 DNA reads TGCAGCGTCGTACAGGGGGCCACAGATACGCAGTATTTT. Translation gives CSVVQGATDTQYF.

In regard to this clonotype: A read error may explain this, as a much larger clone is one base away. CDR3 bases: TGTGCCTGCAGTCTGACTAGCGGGGGCGATGAGCAGTTCTTC. Translating it yields CACSLTSGGDEQFF. This chain uses TRBV12-3 or TRBV12-4 with TRBJ2-1; the match to TRBD2 covers 12 bases. CDR3 size: 14 residues.

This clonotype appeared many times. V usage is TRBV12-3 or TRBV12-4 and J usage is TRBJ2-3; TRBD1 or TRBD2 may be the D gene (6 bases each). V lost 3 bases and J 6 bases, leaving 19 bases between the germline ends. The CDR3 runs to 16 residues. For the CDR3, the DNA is TGTGCCAGCAGTTTCATGAGACTAGGGGGAGCGGATACGCAGTATTTT. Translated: CASSFMRLGGADTQYF.

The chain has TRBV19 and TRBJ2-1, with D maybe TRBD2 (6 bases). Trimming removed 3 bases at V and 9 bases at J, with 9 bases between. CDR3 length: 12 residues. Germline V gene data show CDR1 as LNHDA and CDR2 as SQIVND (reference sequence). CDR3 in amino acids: CASSMTSTEQFF. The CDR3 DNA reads TGTGCCAGTAGTATGACTAGTACTGAGCAGTTCTTC.

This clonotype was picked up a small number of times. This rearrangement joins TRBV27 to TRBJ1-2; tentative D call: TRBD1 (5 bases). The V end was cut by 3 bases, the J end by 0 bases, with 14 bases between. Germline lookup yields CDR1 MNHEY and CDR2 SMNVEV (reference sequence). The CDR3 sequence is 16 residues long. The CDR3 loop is CASSFSGEGTNYGYTF. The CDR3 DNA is TGTGCCAGCAGTTTCAGTGGCGAGGGGACTAACTATGGCTACACCTTC.

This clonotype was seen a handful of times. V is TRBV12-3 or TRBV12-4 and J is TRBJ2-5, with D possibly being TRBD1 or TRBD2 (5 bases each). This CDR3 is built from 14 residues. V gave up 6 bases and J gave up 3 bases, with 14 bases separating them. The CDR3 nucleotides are TGTGCCAGCAGGGTCGGAGTGGGGGAAGAGACCCAGTACTTC. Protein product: CASRVGVGEETQYF.